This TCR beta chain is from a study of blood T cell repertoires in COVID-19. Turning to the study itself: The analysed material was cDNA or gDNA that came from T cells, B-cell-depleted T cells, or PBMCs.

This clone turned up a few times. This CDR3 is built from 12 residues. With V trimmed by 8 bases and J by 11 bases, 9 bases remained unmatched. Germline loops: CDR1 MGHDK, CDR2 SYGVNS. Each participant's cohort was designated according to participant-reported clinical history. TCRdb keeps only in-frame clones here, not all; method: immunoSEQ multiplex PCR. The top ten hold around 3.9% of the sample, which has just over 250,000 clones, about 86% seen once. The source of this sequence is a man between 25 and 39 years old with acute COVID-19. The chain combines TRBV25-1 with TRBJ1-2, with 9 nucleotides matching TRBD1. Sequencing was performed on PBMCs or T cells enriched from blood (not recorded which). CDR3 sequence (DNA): TGTGCCAGCCACCCGGGACAGGGAACTTACACCTTC. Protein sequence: CASHPGQGTYTF.